This TCR beta chain was sequenced in a study of technical replicates of blood from a few donors. The protocol was immunoSEQ multiplex PCR, while the TCRdb copy is restricted to in-frame clones and leaves out a portion. The table shows some 60,000 clones, with 75% to 95% occurring only once. CDR3 length: 14 residues. CDR1 is SGHTA, CDR2 FQGNSA, per germline. Trimming cost V 3 bases and J 4 bases, with 12 bases left between them. The sequencing input was PBMCs. J is TRBJ1-1 and V is TRBV7-2, with D uncertain. This sequence was found in a human donor in good health. Some clones in this sample may be carry-over from other donors' samples. CDR3 bases: TGTGCCAGCAGCTTGACGGGGAGGCGCACTGAAGCTTTCTTT. Amino acid sequence: CASSLTGRRTEAFF.